Sequencing of this TCR beta chain was carried out in a study of cytomegalovirus exposure and HLA in healthy donors. Whole-study results and caveats: An analysis done earlier found most TCR beta V segments productive about 87% or about 30% of the time. Several of the most significant clusters were apparently associated with common viral pathogens in a later analysis.

Between the trimmed V and J ends, which lost 6 bases and 5 bases, there was a span of 11 bases. There are 13 residues in the CDR3. CDR1 is MNHEY and CDR2 is SVGAGI in the germline V gene. A multiplex PCR was run with 60 Vbeta primers and 13 Jbeta primers. Libraries were prepared by immunoSEQ multiplex PCR; TCRdb keeps only in-frame clonotypes and omits some of them. The data contain about 110,000 clones, about 70% of them singletons. As for this clone: Its antigen remains unknown.

This TCR was recovered from a woman aged 45 to 65 in good health and CMV-seropositive. Sequenced sample: PBMCs. The chain carries TRBV6-5 and TRBJ2-1; no reliable D call. The CDR3 nucleotides read TGTGCCAGCAGGTTCGACACCCACAATGAGCAGTTCTTC. As protein: CASRFDTHNEQFF.